These 21 T cell receptor beta chains share one sample of origin, sequenced in a study of blood T cell repertoires in COVID-19. Data came from immunoSEQ multiplex PCR; TCRdb stores just in-frame clones and leaves some out. The sample has tens of thousands of clones, 82% seen once; the top ten hold more than 9%. Material for sequencing was peripheral blood. Every receptor here comes from a man in his sixties with acute or convalescent COVID-19.

Written as DNA, the CDR3 is TGCAGCGTTACACTAGCGGGAGAGGGATCCTACAATGAGCAGTTCTTC. This gives the protein CSVTLAGEGSYNEQFF. V is TRBV29-1 and J is TRBJ2-1, with 11 bases aligning to TRBD2. V shed 5 bases, J shed 1 base, and the junction held 7 bases outside the gene matches. The CDR3 has 16 amino acids. CDR1 and CDR2 from the germline V gene are SQVTM and ANQGSEA.

The CDR3: CASSPEPSTDTQYF. CDR3 in DNA: TGTGCCAGCAGCCCCGAGCCTAGCACAGATACGCAGTATTTT. The rearrangement joins TRBV7-8 to TRBJ2-3; D is unclear. Germline loops: CDR1 SGHVS, CDR2 FQNEAQ. The ends were cut back, 5 bases at V and 0 bases at J, with 9 bases in the middle. This CDR3 region has 14 residues.

The rearrangement links TRBV28 to TRBJ1-5; no clear D. Per the germline V gene, CDR1 is MDHEN and CDR2 is SYDVKM. This CDR3 region has 14 residues. V lost 6 bases, J lost 2 bases, and 11 bases lay in between. The CDR3 coding sequence is TGTGCCAGCAGCAAACCGGAGGGCAATCAGCCCCAGCATTTT. It yields the protein CASSKPEGNQPQHF.

The J gene is TRBJ2-1, the V gene TRBV5-1, with D possibly TRBD2 on 5 matching bases. V lost 0 bases and J 7 bases, leaving 11 bases between the germline ends. Germline V gene sequence: CDR1 SGHRS, CDR2 YFSETQ. The CDR3 totals 14 residues. This CDR3 reads CASSLARTGNEQFF. The CDR3 region has the DNA TGCGCCAGCAGCTTGGCCAGAACGGGGAATGAGCAGTTCTTC.

In its sample, this clone was seen once. V gene TRBV6-4 combines with J gene TRBJ2-7; the D gene is possibly TRBD1 (6 bases). Germline assignment: CDR1 MRHNA and CDR2 SNTAGT. Trimming removed 7 bases from V and 5 bases from J, with 15 bases in between. The CDR3 consists of 13 residues. The CDR3 region has the DNA TGTGCCAGCAAGAAACAGGGACCGGACGAGCAGTACTTC. It yields the protein CASKKQGPDEQYF.

This chain uses TRBV6-5 with TRBJ1-2, with D hard to call. V was clipped by 6 bases and J by 8 bases, with 10 bases between them. Looked up from germline, CDR1 is MNHEY and CDR2 is SVGAGI. The CDR3 extends over 11 amino acids. The CDR3 protein is CASSPGHGYTF. CDR3 nucleotide sequence: TGTGCCAGCAGCCCCGGTCACGGCTACACCTTC.

This chain connects TRBV5-8 to TRBJ2-2; a possible D gene is TRBD1 (6 bases). V was cut by 0 bases and J by 1 base, with 10 bases left in between. Looked up from germline, CDR1 is SGHTS and CDR2 is YDEGEE. This CDR3 comprises 16 residues. The CDR3 DNA reads as TGTGCCAGCAGCTTGGTGGGACACCTGAACACCGGGGAGCTGTTTTTT. Translating it yields CASSLVGHLNTGELFF.

V and J are TRBV7-2 and TRBJ2-2; 7 bases map to TRBD2. Germline CDR1 SGHTA, CDR2 FQGNSA. CDR3 length: 16 residues. V lost 1 base, J lost 7 bases, and 9 bases stayed unmatched. The CDR3 loop reads CASSLGRAGASGELFF. CDR3 bases: TGTGCCAGCAGCTTAGGGAGGGCGGGAGCTAGCGGGGAGCTGTTTTTT.

The genes are TRBV6-4 and TRBJ1-2; tentatively, D is TRBD1 (6 bases). Per germline, CDR1 MRHNA and CDR2 SNTAGT. Deletions cut 6 bases from V and 8 bases from J, with 16 bases between. The length of the CDR3 is 13 residues. CDR3 coding DNA: TGTGCCAGCAGGGGGGAGACAGGAGAGGGCTACACCTTC. As protein: CASRGETGEGYTF.

This clone was observed a handful of times. The V and J genes are TRBV6-5 and TRBJ1-3; D possibly corresponds to TRBD1 (5 bases). Germline CDR1 is MNHEY and CDR2 is SVGAGI. This CDR3 region has 15 residues. Trimming stripped 5 bases from V and 0 bases from J, with 11 bases between. CDR3 in DNA: TGTGCCAGCAGTCCGGACACCCTCTCTGGAAACACCATATATTTT. Protein: CASSPDTLSGNTIYF.

This chain connects TRBV5-6 to TRBJ1-2; 8 bases are a match to TRBD1. The CDR3 length is 16 residues. Unmatched junction bases numbered 11, after V lost 1 base and J lost 6 bases. Germline V gene sequence: CDR1 SGHDT, CDR2 YYEEEE. In DNA form, the CDR3 reads TGTGCCAGCAGCTTGTTGGAGCAGGGGGCCTCTCATGGCTACACCTTC. Translating it yields CASSLLEQGASHGYTF.

This chain links TRBV10-3 with TRBJ1-1, with 7 bases matching TRBD1. Germline CDR1 and CDR2: ENHRY and SYGVKD. The V and J ends lost 6 bases and 5 bases, in that order; junction bases with no gene match: 9. CDR3 length equals 14 residues. The CDR3 DNA is TGTGCCATCAGCTCGCCGGGACAGAGGACTGAAGCTTTCTTT. It codes for CAISSPGQRTEAFF.

This clone was seen a handful of times. The V and J genes are TRBV19 and TRBJ1-5, with D maybe TRBD1 (5 bases). This CDR3 comprises 13 residues. V was trimmed by 4 bases and J by 7 bases, leaving 11 bases between them. Germline V gene lookup returns CDR1 LNHDA and CDR2 SQIVND (reference sequence). This CDR3 is CASSKGRQQPQHF. DNA of the CDR3: TGTGCCAGTAGTAAGGGCAGACAGCAGCCCCAGCATTTT.

The chain employs TRBV6-5 and TRBJ2-7; maybe TRBD1 (6 bases). V was trimmed by 0 bases and J by 4 bases, leaving 13 bases between them. The CDR3 loop spans 15 amino acids. Looked up from germline, CDR1 is MNHEY and CDR2 is SVGAGI. CDR3: CASSYSFVDSYEQYF. The CDR3, as DNA: TGTGCCAGCAGTTACTCGTTCGTGGACAGTTACGAGCAGTACTTC.

The chain's CDR3 is CASRQGTDMEQYF. DNA of the CDR3: TGCGCCAGCAGACAGGGGACTGACATGGAGCAGTACTTC. The V and J genes are TRBV5-1 and TRBJ2-7, with a tentative D call TRBD1 (7 bases). The CDR3 is 13 amino acids. The V gene's germline CDR1 is SGHRS and CDR2 YFSETQ. V was pared by 5 bases and J by 7 bases, with 16 bases between.

The chain combines TRBV9 with TRBJ2-2; no clear D. The CDR3 consists of 16 residues. Germline loops: CDR1 SGDLS, CDR2 YYNGEE. Trimming shortened V by 0 bases and J by 1 base, and 10 bases separated the two germline ends. The CDR3 DNA is TGTGCCAGCAGCGTAGACAGTCCCCGGAACACCGGGGAGCTGTTTTTT. Protein: CASSVDSPRNTGELFF. Drawing the rest from reference TRBV9 and TRBJ2-2, the complete variable domain is DSGVTQTPKHLITATGQRVTLRCSPRSGDLSVYWYQQSLDQGLQFLIQYYNGEERAKGNILERFSAQQFPDLHSELNLSSLELGDSALYFCASSVDSPRNTGELFFGEGSRLTVL.

The chain joins TRBV7-9 to TRBJ1-3, with D unclear. Per the germline V gene, CDR1 is SEHNR and CDR2 is FQNEAQ (reference sequence). Trimming shortened V by 1 base and J by 4 bases, and 11 bases separated the two germline ends. This CDR3 has 15 residues. DNA of the CDR3: TGTGCCAGCAGCTTAGTTTTGGGAGCCGGAAACACCATATATTTT. Translating it yields CASSLVLGAGNTIYF.

The V gene is TRBV3-1 (or the pseudogene TRBV3-2), the J gene TRBJ2-7, with TRBD2 identical over 8 bases. Germline V lookup: CDR1 LGHDT, CDR2 YNNKEL (reference sequence). The CDR3 consists of 15 residues. V dropped 7 bases and J dropped 4; count of bases not matched to a gene: 12. CDR3 protein: CASTQRNSGIYEQYF. As DNA, the CDR3 is TGTGCCAGCACCCAGAGAAATAGCGGGATATACGAGCAGTACTTC.

The table lists this clone with a count of one. J is TRBJ1-1 and V is TRBV10-1; TRBD1 is a possible D gene (5 bases). Trimming removed 0 bases at V and 2 bases at J, with 10 bases between. Per germline, CDR1 WNHNN and CDR2 SYGVQD (reference sequence). This CDR3 comprises 15 residues. The CDR3 sequence: CASSESHGGNTEAFF. CDR3 in DNA: TGCGCCAGCAGTGAGTCGCACGGGGGTAACACTGAAGCTTTCTTT.

In its sample, this clone ranks as medium-sized (0.01 to 0.1%). CDR3 sequence (DNA): TGTGCCAGCAGCTTAAATAGGCGCGGACAGGGGTTTTACGAGCAGTACTTC. Translation: CASSLNRRGQGFYEQYF. The V call is TRBV7-6, the J call TRBJ2-7, with TRBD1 matching 9 bases. This CDR3 is built from 17 residues. The germline V gene encodes CDR1 SGHVS and CDR2 FNYEAQ. Unmatched junction bases numbered 12, after V lost 2 bases and J lost 4 bases.

V and J are TRBV11-2 and TRBJ1-5; unclear D gene. Trimming pared 6 bases from V and 5 bases from J, leaving 11 bases between. This CDR3 comprises 13 residues. Germline V gene lookup returns CDR1 SGHAT and CDR2 FQNNGV. CDR3 region: CASSITRDQPQHF. As DNA, the CDR3 is TGTGCCAGCAGTATCACTCGGGATCAGCCCCAGCATTTT.